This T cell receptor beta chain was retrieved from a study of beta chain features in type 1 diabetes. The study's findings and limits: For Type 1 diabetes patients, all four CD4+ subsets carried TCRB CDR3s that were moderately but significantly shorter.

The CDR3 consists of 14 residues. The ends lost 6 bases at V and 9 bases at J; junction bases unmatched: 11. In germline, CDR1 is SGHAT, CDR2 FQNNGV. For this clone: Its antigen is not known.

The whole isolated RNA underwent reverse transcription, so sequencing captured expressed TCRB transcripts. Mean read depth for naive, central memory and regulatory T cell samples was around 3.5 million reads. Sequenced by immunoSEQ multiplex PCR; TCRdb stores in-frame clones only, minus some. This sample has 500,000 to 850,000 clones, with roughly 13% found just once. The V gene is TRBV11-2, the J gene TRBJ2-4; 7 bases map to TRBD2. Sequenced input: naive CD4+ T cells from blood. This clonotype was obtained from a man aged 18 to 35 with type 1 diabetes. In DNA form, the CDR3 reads TGTGCCAGCAGTCGGACTAGTTCCTCAGGCATTCAGTACTTC. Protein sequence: CASSRTSSSGIQYF. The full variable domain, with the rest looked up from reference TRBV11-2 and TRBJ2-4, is EAGVAQSPRYKIIEKRQSVAFWCNPISGHATLYWYQQILGQGPKLLIQFQNNGVVDDSQLPKDRFSAERLKGVDSTLKIQPAKLEDSAVYLCASSRTSSSGIQYFGAGTRLSVL.